Below, 25 T cell receptor beta chains from the same sample are listed, as sequenced in a study of cytomegalovirus exposure and HLA in healthy donors. The study ran its PCR with 60 Vbeta and 13 Jbeta primers. Here immunoSEQ multiplex PCR was the method, and the copy in TCRdb shows in-frame clones only, minus some. The table lists about 190,000 clones, 80% to 85% of them singletons. The sequenced sample consisted of PBMCs. The receptors stem from a middle-aged woman in good health and CMV-seronegative.

The chain joins TRBV5-1 to TRBJ1-5, with no clear D. CDR3 length: 15 amino acids. V lost 0 bases to trimming and J lost 0 bases, with 7 bases between them. The V gene's germline CDR1 is SGHRS and CDR2 YFSETQ. CDR3 protein: CASSLDADSNQPQHF. CDR3 DNA sequence: TGCGCCAGCAGCTTGGATGCGGATAGCAATCAGCCCCAGCATTTT.

A single count supports this clone. The V call is TRBV7-9, the J call TRBJ1-2; D is undetermined. V was trimmed by 0 bases and J by 8 bases, leaving 7 bases between them. The germline CDR1 and CDR2 sequences are SEHNR and FQNEAQ (reference sequence). The CDR3 has 12 residues. CDR3 sequence (DNA): TGTGCCAGCAGCTTAGCGGGAGGCGGCTACACCTTC. It encodes CASSLAGGGYTF.

V usage is TRBV4-2 and J usage is TRBJ1-1; D unresolved. Germline V gene lookup returns CDR1 LGHNA and CDR2 YNFKEQ. The CDR3 sequence is 15 residues long. V was trimmed by 4 bases and J by 1 base, leaving 13 bases between them. The CDR3 here is CASSPPPSGNTEAFF. Here the CDR3 DNA reads TGTGCCAGCAGCCCCCCCCCGTCGGGGAACACTGAAGCTTTCTTT.

The chain links TRBV18 to TRBJ1-5, with D unresolved. This CDR3 has 15 amino acids. Germline-derived CDR1 and CDR2 are KGHSH and LQKENI. V was clipped by 2 bases and J by 5 bases, with 13 bases between them. The CDR3 reads CASSPWAAEHQPQHF. CDR3 nucleotides: TGTGCCAGCTCACCATGGGCAGCGGAGCATCAGCCCCAGCATTTT.

CDR3 bases: TGCAGCGTAGACCGGGCGGGAGGGCCTGGCGTGACCCAGTACTTC. Its protein product is CSVDRAGGPGVTQYF. The rearrangement uses TRBV29-1 and TRBJ2-5; 9 bases match TRBD2. The CDR3 is 15 amino acids. The J segment lost 7 bases and the V segment lost 6 bases, leaving 15 bases of the junction unmatched. Looked up from germline, CDR1 is SQVTM and CDR2 is ANQGSEA.

The chain couples TRBV15 to TRBJ2-1; 10 bases line up with TRBD2. Germline lookup yields CDR1 LNHNV and CDR2 YYDKDF (reference sequence). The CDR3 consists of 16 residues. After removal of 0 bases from V and 7 bases from J, the junction contained 6 bases not matched to a gene. In DNA form, the CDR3 reads TGTGCCACCAGCAGAGATCAGACTAGCGGGTTTAATGAGCAGTTCTTC. Its translation is CATSRDQTSGFNEQFF. Drawing the rest from reference TRBV15 and TRBJ2-1, the complete variable domain is DAMVIQNPRYQVTQFGKPVTLSCSQTLNHNVMYWYQQKSSQAPKLLFHYYDKDFNNEADTPDNFQSRRPNTSFCFLDIRSPGLGDTAMYLCATSRDQTSGFNEQFFGPGTRLTVL.

In DNA form, the CDR3 reads TGTGCCAGCAAGGGGGATGGTCAGCCCCAGCATTTT. Translating gives CASKGDGQPQHF. The chain joins TRBV2 to TRBJ1-5, with D tentatively TRBD1 (6 bases). With 7 bases removed from V and 6 bases from J, the gap between germline ends came to 10 bases. The CDR3 spans 12 residues. The V gene's germline CDR1 is SNHLY and CDR2 FYNNEI.

The sample holds one count of this clone. V is TRBV27 and J is TRBJ2-1; 12 bases align to TRBD2. V shed 7 bases and J 6 bases; nucleotides not matched to a gene: 7. The CDR3 consists of 15 residues. Germline CDR1 and CDR2: MNHEY and SMNVEV (reference sequence). The CDR3 DNA reads TGTGCCAGCACCCCTCGGACTAGCGGGGCCAATGAGCAGTTCTTC. Translated: CASTPRTSGANEQFF.

V usage is TRBV6-4 and J usage is TRBJ2-1; TRBD2 agrees at 10 bases. CDR3 length equals 15 residues. V gave up 6 bases and J gave up 4 bases; unmatched junction bases: 6. Germline V CDR1 and CDR2: MRHNA, SNTAGT. The CDR3 loop reads CASRELAGTYNEQFF. The CDR3 DNA is TGTGCCAGCAGGGAACTAGCGGGAACTTACAATGAGCAGTTCTTC.

The rearrangement joins TRBV7-9 to TRBJ2-2; TRBD1 matches 10 bases. Germline assignment: CDR1 SEHNR and CDR2 FQNEAQ (reference sequence). J gave up 7 bases and V 5 bases, and 7 bases lay outside the gene matches. The CDR3 covers 15 residues. DNA of the CDR3: TGTGCCAGCAGCACGAGACAGGGGGCGGTCGGGGAGCTGTTTTTT. Its protein product is CASSTRQGAVGELFF. Combining the CDR3 with reference TRBV7-9 and TRBJ2-2 gives the whole variable domain DTGVSQNPRHKITKRGQNVTFRCDPISEHNRLYWYRQTLGQGPEFLTYFQNEAQLEKSRLLSDRFSAERPKGSFSTLEIQRTEQGDSAMYLCASSTRQGAVGELFFGEGSRLTVL.

The rearrangement links TRBV30 to TRBJ1-1; possibly TRBD1 for D (6 bases). CDR1 and CDR2 (germline): GTSNPN, SVGIG (reference sequence). The CDR3 contains 11 residues. V lost 8 bases, J lost 7 bases, and 14 bases lay in between. This chain's CDR3 is CARNTGSEAFF. As DNA, the CDR3 is TGTGCCCGCAACACAGGGAGTGAAGCTTTCTTT.

The chain recombines TRBV9 with TRBJ1-4; weak D call: TRBD1 (6 bases). Trimming pared 0 bases from V and 6 bases from J, leaving 12 bases between. The CDR3 has 15 residues. Per the germline V gene, CDR1 is SGDLS and CDR2 is YYNGEE. The CDR3 loop reads CASSVAGGADEKLFF. The CDR3, as DNA: TGTGCCAGCAGCGTAGCTGGGGGGGCAGATGAAAAACTGTTTTTT.

This sequence joins TRBV19 and TRBJ1-2; 8 bases line up with TRBD1. Germline CDR1 is LNHDA and CDR2 is SQIVND (reference sequence). V gave up 6 bases and J gave up 4 bases; unmatched junction bases: 19. The CDR3 covers 18 residues. CDR3: CASRFSGTGNYELYGYTF. In nucleotides, the CDR3 is TGTGCCAGTAGGTTCTCCGGGACAGGAAACTACGAGCTCTATGGCTACACCTTC. The entire variable domain, with the rest obtained from reference TRBV19 and TRBJ1-2, is as follows: DGGITQSPKYLFRKEGQNVTLSCEQNLNHDAMYWYRQDPGQGLRLIYYSQIVNDFQKGDIAEGYSVSREKKESFPLTVTSAQKNPTAFYLCASRFSGTGNYELYGYTFGSGTRLTVV.

About this clone: This sample also contains other DNA sequences that code for the same CDR3. This chain uses TRBV6-1 with TRBJ1-2, with D perhaps TRBD1 (6 bases). This CDR3 spans 14 amino acids. Trimming removed 0 bases from V and 2 bases from J, with 7 bases in between. CDR1 and CDR2 from the germline V gene are MNHNS and SASEGT. The CDR3 reads CASSEATGNYGYTF. The DNA of the CDR3 is TGTGCCAGCAGTGAAGCGACAGGAAACTATGGCTACACCTTC.

The chain has TRBV4-2 and TRBJ2-3; D gene unclear. CDR3 size: 14 residues. Trimming removed 1 base at V and 0 bases at J, with 5 bases between. Germline V gene lookup returns CDR1 LGHNA and CDR2 YNFKEQ. The CDR3 protein is CASSQVRSTDTQYF. Here the CDR3 DNA reads TGTGCCAGCAGCCAAGTTCGGAGCACAGATACGCAGTATTTT.

V and J are TRBV5-1 and TRBJ2-5; D is undetermined. The CDR3 has 12 amino acids. Germline V gene lookup returns CDR1 SGHRS and CDR2 YFSETQ. Trimming left V 4 bases short and J 0 bases short, with 4 bases between. This CDR3 reads CASSANQETQYF. CDR3 nucleotides: TGCGCCAGCAGCGCGAACCAAGAGACCCAGTACTTC.

This rearrangement joins TRBV7-8 to TRBJ1-3, with 8 bases identical to TRBD1. The J call may be mistaken, given a closer DNA end match to TRBJ2-2. Germline CDR1 and CDR2: SGHVS and FQNEAQ. The CDR3 runs to 15 residues. The CDR3 sequence: CASRNQGAGVGELFF. The CDR3 DNA reads TGTGCCAGCAGGAATCAGGGGGCCGGGGTCGGGGAGCTGTTTTTT.

V is TRBV28 and J is TRBJ2-7; 7 bases fit TRBD2. CDR1 and CDR2 (germline): MDHEN, SYDVKM. This CDR3 comprises 14 residues. The J segment lost 5 bases and the V segment lost 3 bases, leaving 7 bases of the junction unmatched. CDR3 loop: CASSLGRASNEQYV. CDR3 bases: TGTGCCAGCAGTTTGGGGAGGGCTAGCAACGAGCAGTACGTC.

V and J are TRBV30 and TRBJ2-4, with 8 bases identical to TRBD2. The germline V gene has CDR1 GTSNPN and CDR2 SVGIG (reference sequence). V lost 0 bases to trimming and J lost 9 bases; unmatched junction nucleotides: 7. CDR3 size: 14 residues. CDR3 sequence reads: CAWSVSGSTGIQYF. The CDR3 nucleotides are TGTGCCTGGAGTGTCAGCGGGAGTACTGGCATTCAGTACTTC.

Notes on this clone: Other DNA sequences in the same sample also yield this CDR3. V and J are TRBV5-4 and TRBJ2-7, with 7 positions matching TRBD1. This CDR3 spans 13 amino acids. Germline V gives CDR1 SGHNT, CDR2 YYREEE (reference sequence). The CDR3 DNA follows: TGTGCTAGCAGCTTTGACAGGGTTGGGGAGCAGTACGTC. Translating gives CASSFDRVGEQYV.

The chain is built from TRBV27 and TRBJ2-1; 8 bases agree with TRBD2. Germline V lookup: CDR1 MNHEY, CDR2 SMNVEV (reference sequence). CDR3 length: 15 amino acids. V dropped 5 bases and J dropped 4; count of bases not matched to a gene: 7. CDR3 in DNA: TGTGCCAGCAGTCTGTTTAGCGGGGAATACAATGAGCAGTTCTTC. It encodes CASSLFSGEYNEQFF.

The chain carries TRBV7-3 and TRBJ2-5, with 7 bases identical to TRBD1. The CDR3 is 16 residues long. J was trimmed by 4 bases and V by 5 bases; bases with no gene match: 13. Germline V CDR1 and CDR2: SGHTA, FQGTGA. CDR3 in amino acids: CASSGTPTGAGETQYF. The DNA of the CDR3 is TGTGCCAGCAGCGGAACCCCCACAGGGGCGGGAGAGACCCAGTACTTC. The full variable domain, rest sourced from reference TRBV7-3 and TRBJ2-5, is GAGVSQTPSNKVTEKGKYVELRCDPISGHTALYWYRQSLGQGPEFLIYFQGTGAADDSGLPNDRFFAVRPEGSVSTLKIQRTERGDSAVYLCASSGTPTGAGETQYFGPGTRLLVL.

V gene TRBV6-6 combines with J gene TRBJ2-3; D is unresolved. This CDR3 has 14 residues. Trimming left V 8 bases short and J 1 base short, with 13 bases between. CDR1 is MNHNY and CDR2 is SVGAGI in the germline V gene (reference sequence). Here the CDR3 reads CASGRVWGTDTQYF. The CDR3 region has the DNA TGTGCCAGCGGCCGGGTTTGGGGCACAGATACGCAGTATTTT.

The chain couples TRBV2 to TRBJ2-2; 7 nucleotides agree with TRBD2. Trimming removed 5 bases from V and 2 bases from J; junction bases left unmatched: 5. This CDR3 spans 15 amino acids. Germline V lookup: CDR1 SNHLY, CDR2 FYNNEI. CDR3 DNA: TGTGCCAGCAGTTCGGAGCGGGGCAACACCGGGGAGCTGTTTTTT. This encodes CASSSERGNTGELFF.

The chain uses TRBV7-8 and TRBJ2-1; D is possibly TRBD1 (6 bases). V shed 5 bases and J shed 3 bases, with 14 bases lying between them. From germline, CDR1 is SGHVS and CDR2 FQNEAQ. This CDR3 has 15 amino acids. This CDR3 reads CASSQKGQDYNEQFF. The DNA for the CDR3 is TGTGCCAGCAGCCAGAAGGGACAAGACTACAATGAGCAGTTCTTC.